This T cell receptor (beta chain) originates from a study of cytomegalovirus exposure and HLA in healthy donors. Some clones are missing from TCRdb's copy, which holds only in-frame ones; the method was immunoSEQ multiplex PCR. Here the sample spans over 200,000 clones, approximately 87% being singletons. V lost 6 bases, J lost 9 bases, and 6 bases stayed unmatched. This CDR3 is built from 14 residues. Germline V CDR1 and CDR2: SGDLS, YYNGEE. An approximately 130-subject validation cohort, separate from the approximately 720-subject first cohort, supplied the donors. About this clone: What it binds is not known.

Whole-study findings and limits: A list of about 160 TCR beta chains associated with cytomegalovirus was given.

This clonotype was obtained from a woman under 30 in good health and CMV-seronegative. The sample comprised PBMCs. This chain links TRBV9 with TRBJ2-1, with 13 bases that match TRBD2. CDR3 region: CASTLAGGSAEQFF. DNA of the CDR3: TGTGCCAGCACACTAGCGGGAGGGTCGGCTGAGCAGTTCTTC.